Presented here are 4 T cell receptor beta chains from one specimen sequenced in a study of blood T cell repertoires in COVID-19. Sequencing used immunoSEQ multiplex PCR; TCRdb keeps in-frame clones, though not all of them. The data contain tens of thousands of clones, about 80% of them singletons. The sample taken for sequencing was peripheral blood. These TCRs come from an elderly woman with acute or convalescent COVID-19.

Only one count was recorded for this clone. J is TRBJ2-2 and V is TRBV24-1, with unresolved D. CDR1 and CDR2 from the germline V gene are KGHDR and SFDVKD. The CDR3 extends over 13 amino acids. V was cut by 6 bases and J by 4 bases, with 8 bases left in between. The DNA of the CDR3 is TGTGCCACCAGTTCTTCCGGCACCGGGGAGCTGTTTTTT. Translating it yields CATSSSGTGELFF.

J is TRBJ2-1 and V is TRBV18; 14 bases align to TRBD2. Per the germline V gene, CDR1 is KGHSH and CDR2 is LQKENI. The CDR3 contains 21 residues. After removal of 0 bases from V and 4 bases from J, the junction contained 14 bases not matched to a gene. CDR3 bases: TGTGCCAGCTCACCACCGTTTATTTCGGGACTAGCGGGAGAAGGGTACAATGAGCAGTTCTTC. This translates into CASSPPFISGLAGEGYNEQFF.

CDR3: CASRFRQGAGEQYF. CDR3 sequence (DNA): TGTGCCAGTAGATTTCGGCAGGGGGCCGGAGAGCAGTACTTC. The chain links TRBV19 to TRBJ2-7, with 8 nucleotides matching TRBD1. CDR1 and CDR2 (germline): LNHDA, SQIVND (reference sequence). V was pared by 6 bases and J by 7 bases, with 11 bases of the junction left unmatched. The CDR3 length is 14 residues.

The gene calls are TRBV5-1 and TRBJ2-7; 7 positions agree with TRBD2. This CDR3 is built from 15 residues. V shed 2 bases and J 5 bases; nucleotides not matched to a gene: 10. Germline CDR1 reads SGHRS; CDR2 reads YFSETQ. CDR3: CASSFRGTSVHEQYF. CDR3 nucleotide sequence: TGCGCCAGCAGCTTTCGAGGAACTAGCGTACACGAGCAGTACTTC.